This entry lists 5 T cell receptor beta chains sequenced from one sample in a study of blood T cell repertoires in COVID-19. Measured with immunoSEQ multiplex PCR; TCRdb has only the in-frame clones, and not every one. The sample carries about 140,000 clones, about 85% recorded once. Sequencing input: peripheral blood. These TCRs come from a human donor in a cohort sampled during active COVID-19.

This clone was recorded only once. V usage is TRBV5-1 and J usage is TRBJ2-5, with a possible D match to TRBD1 (6 bases). V was shortened by 3 bases and J by 0 bases, with 15 bases between the two germline ends. Germline lookup yields CDR1 SGHRS and CDR2 YFSETQ. This CDR3 is 16 amino acids long. CDR3: CASSSGVRGNQETQYF. The CDR3 nucleotides read TGCGCCAGCAGCTCGGGCGTCAGGGGAAACCAAGAGACCCAGTACTTC.

The rearrangement joins TRBV27 to TRBJ2-7; D unresolved. The V gene lost 7 bases and the J gene lost 3 bases, with 31 bases spanning the gap. The CDR3 sequence is 19 residues long. Germline V gene sequence: CDR1 MNHEY, CDR2 SMNVEV (reference sequence). The CDR3 coding sequence is TGTGCCAGCACGCCGATCACCTCCCACAGATTTTTACTGTGCTACGAGCAGTACTTC. Encoded protein: CASTPITSHRFLLCYEQYF.

The chain is built from TRBV18 and TRBJ1-2, with D possibly being TRBD1 (5 bases). The CDR3 extends over 15 amino acids. Germline V CDR1 and CDR2: KGHSH, LQKENI. V lost 6 bases to trimming and J lost 4 bases, with 18 bases between them. CDR3 sequence: CASSPTSGRGYGYTF. As DNA, the CDR3 is TGTGCCAGCTCCCCGACTAGCGGGAGGGGCTATGGCTACACCTTC.

The J gene is TRBJ2-5, the V gene TRBV3-1 (or the pseudogene TRBV3-2); 7 bases are a match to TRBD1. Trimming took 5 bases from V and 3 from J; bases not matched to a gene: 6. CDR1 and CDR2 (germline): LGHDT, YNNKEL (reference sequence). This CDR3 contains 14 residues. This chain's CDR3 is CASSFRTGEETQYF. The CDR3, as DNA: TGTGCCAGCAGCTTTCGGACAGGCGAAGAGACCCAGTACTTC.

This chain connects TRBV19 to TRBJ1-5, with TRBD1 matching 7 bases. The CDR3 sequence is 14 residues long. CDR1 is LNHDA, CDR2 SQIVND, per germline (reference sequence). J lost 5 bases, V lost 3 bases, and 4 bases had no gene match. The CDR3 region is CASSIDRADQPQHF. CDR3 coding DNA: TGTGCCAGTAGTATTGACAGGGCTGATCAGCCCCAGCATTTT.